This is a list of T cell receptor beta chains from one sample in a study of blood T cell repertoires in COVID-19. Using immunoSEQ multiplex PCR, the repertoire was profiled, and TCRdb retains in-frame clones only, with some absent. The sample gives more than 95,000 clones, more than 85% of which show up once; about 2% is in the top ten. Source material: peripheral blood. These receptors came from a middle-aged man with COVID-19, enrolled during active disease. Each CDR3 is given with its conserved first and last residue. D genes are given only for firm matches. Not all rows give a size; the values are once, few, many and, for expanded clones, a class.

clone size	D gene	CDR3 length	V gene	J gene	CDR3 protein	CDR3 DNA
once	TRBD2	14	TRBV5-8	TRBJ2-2	CASSSDGGTGELFF	TGTGCCAGCAGCTCGGACGGGGGGACCGGGGAGCTGTTTTTT
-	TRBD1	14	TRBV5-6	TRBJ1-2	CASIPLQGTADHTF	TGTGCCAGCATTCCCTTACAGGGGACAGCCGATCACACCTTC
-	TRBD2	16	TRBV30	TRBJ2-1	CAWSPLLAGLWNEQFF	TGTGCCTGGAGCCCCCTTCTAGCGGGACTCTGGAATGAGCAGTTCTTC
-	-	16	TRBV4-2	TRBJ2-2	CASSQERGSNTGELFF	TGTGCCAGCAGCCAAGAAAGGGGCTCGAACACCGGGGAGCTGTTTTTT
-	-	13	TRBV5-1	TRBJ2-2	CASSLQRTGELFF	TGCGCCAGCAGCCTGCAGCGGACCGGGGAGCTGTTTTTT
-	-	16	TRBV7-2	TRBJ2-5	CASSLGVRGTGETQYF	TGTGCCAGCAGCTTAGGTGTTAGGGGGACCGGGGAGACCCAGTACTTC
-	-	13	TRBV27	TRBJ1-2	CASRAPGNYGYTF	TGTGCCAGCAGGGCCCCAGGGAACTATGGCTACACCTTC
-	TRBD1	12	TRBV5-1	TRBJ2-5	CASSARGETQYF	TGCGCCAGCAGCGCCAGGGGGGAGACCCAGTACTTC
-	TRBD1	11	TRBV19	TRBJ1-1	CATSLRGTAFF	TGTGCCACTTCACTCAGGGGGACGGCTTTCTTT
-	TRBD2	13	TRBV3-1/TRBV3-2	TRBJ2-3	CASSEIAGDTQYF	TGTGCCAGCAGCGAGATAGCGGGAGATACGCAGTATTTT
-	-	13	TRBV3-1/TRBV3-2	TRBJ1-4	CASSQGAYEKLFF	TGTGCCAGCAGCCAAGGGGCCTATGAAAAACTGTTTTTT
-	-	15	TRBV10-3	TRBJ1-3	CATAPRQDSGNTIYF	TGTGCCACCGCCCCCCGACAGGATTCTGGAAACACCATATATTTT
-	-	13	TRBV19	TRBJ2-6	CASTGSGANVLTF	TGTGCCAGTACGGGTTCTGGGGCCAACGTCCTGACTTTC
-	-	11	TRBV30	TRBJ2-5	CASGQQETQYF	TGTGCCTCCGGACAGCAAGAGACCCAGTACTTC
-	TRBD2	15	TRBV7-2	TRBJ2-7	CASSQRGLAAYEQYF	TGTGCCAGCAGCCAAAGGGGACTAGCGGCCTACGAGCAGTACTTC
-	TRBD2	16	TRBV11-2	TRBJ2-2	CASSWEGTRNTGELFF	TGTGCCAGCAGCTGGGAGGGGACGCGTAACACCGGGGAGCTGTTTTTT
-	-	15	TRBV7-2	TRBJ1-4	CASSLTGVRNEKLFF	TGTGCCAGCAGCTTAACGGGGGTCAGAAATGAAAAACTGTTTTTT
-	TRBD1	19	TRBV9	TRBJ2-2	CASSVNPRDRLRNTGELFF	TGTGCCAGCAGCGTAAACCCCCGGGACAGGCTACGGAACACCGGGGAGCTGTTTTTT
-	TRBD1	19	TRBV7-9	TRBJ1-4	CAPTLRRQGLILTNEKLFF	TGTGCCCCTACCTTGCGCAGACAGGGACTTATTTTGACTAATGAAAAACTGTTTTTT
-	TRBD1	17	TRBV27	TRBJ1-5	CASSSFIGTANNQPQHF	TGTGCCAGCAGTTCTTTTATAGGGACAGCGAACAATCAGCCCCAGCATTTT
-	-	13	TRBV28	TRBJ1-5	CASSPVSNQPQHF	TGTGCCAGCAGCCCGGTAAGCAATCAGCCCCAGCATTTT
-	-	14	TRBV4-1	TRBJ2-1	CASSQEWALGEQFF	TGCGCCAGCAGCCAAGAGTGGGCGTTAGGTGAGCAGTTCTTC
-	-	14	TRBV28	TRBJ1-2	CASSPPEYSYGYTF	TGTGCCAGCAGTCCCCCGGAATACAGTTATGGCTACACCTTC
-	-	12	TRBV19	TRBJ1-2	CASSNGLYGYTF	TGTGCCAGTAGCAATGGACTATATGGCTACACCTTC
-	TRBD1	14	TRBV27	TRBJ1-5	CASSPDRVNQPQHF	TGTGCCAGCAGTCCAGACAGGGTCAATCAGCCCCAGCATTTT
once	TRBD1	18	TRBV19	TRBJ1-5	CASSYSGQGTFSNQPQHF	TGTGCCAGCTCCTATTCCGGACAGGGGACTTTTAGCAATCAGCCCCAGCATTTT
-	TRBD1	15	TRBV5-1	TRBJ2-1	CASSLGQGNVDEQFF	TGCGCCAGCAGCTTGGGACAGGGTAACGTCGATGAGCAGTTCTTC
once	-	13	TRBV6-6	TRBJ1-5	CASSRGMSQPQHF	TGTGCCAGCAGTCGAGGTATGAGTCAGCCCCAGCATTTT
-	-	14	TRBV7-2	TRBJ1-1	CASSLIVRETEAFF	TGTGCCAGCAGCTTAATTGTCCGGGAAACTGAAGCTTTCTTT
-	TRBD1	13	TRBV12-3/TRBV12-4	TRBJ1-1	CASSSTGAGEAFF	TGTGCCAGCAGTTCCACAGGGGCTGGTGAAGCTTTCTTT
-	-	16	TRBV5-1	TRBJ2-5	CASSLGTGRRIETQYF	TGCGCCAGCAGCTTGGGGACCGGGAGAAGGATCGAGACCCAGTACTTC
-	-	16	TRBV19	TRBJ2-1	CASSIFGADSYNEQFF	TGTGCCAGTAGTATCTTTGGGGCTGATTCCTACAATGAGCAGTTCTTC
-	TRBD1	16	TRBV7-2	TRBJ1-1	CASSLVQGAQGTEAFF	TGTGCCAGCAGCTTAGTCCAGGGGGCGCAGGGCACTGAAGCTTTCTTT
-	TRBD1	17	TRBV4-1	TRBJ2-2	CASSQEGGDRPTGELFF	TGCGCCAGCAGCCAAGAAGGGGGCGACAGGCCTACCGGGGAGCTGTTTTTT
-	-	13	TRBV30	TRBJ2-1	CAWSGNGLNEQFF	TGTGCCTGGAGCGGGAACGGTCTCAATGAGCAGTTCTTC
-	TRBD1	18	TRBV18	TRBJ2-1	CASSPPNPGQLKYNEQFF	TGTGCCAGCTCACCGCCCAATCCGGGACAGTTAAAATACAATGAGCAGTTCTTC
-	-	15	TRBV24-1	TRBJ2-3	CATSPRDTSTDTQYF	TGTGCCACCAGCCCCCGGGACACGAGCACAGATACGCAGTATTTT
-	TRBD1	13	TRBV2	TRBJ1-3	CASSAQGGNTIYF	TGTGCCAGCAGTGCACAGGGGGGAAACACCATATATTTT
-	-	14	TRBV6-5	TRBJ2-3	CASRFRGRTDTQYF	TGTGCCAGCAGATTCAGGGGCCGGACAGATACGCAGTATTTT
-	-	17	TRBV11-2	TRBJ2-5	CASSLGAGLLSQETQYF	TGTGCCAGCAGCTTAGGGGCAGGATTGCTGTCACAAGAGACCCAGTACTTC
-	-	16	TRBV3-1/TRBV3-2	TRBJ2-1	CASSQAGGGSYNEQFF	TGTGCCAGCAGCCAAGCGGGCGGAGGCTCCTACAATGAGCAGTTCTTC
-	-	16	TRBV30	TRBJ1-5	CAWSWQGSEGNQPQHF	TGTGCCTGGAGTTGGCAGGGAAGTGAAGGCAATCAGCCCCAGCATTTT
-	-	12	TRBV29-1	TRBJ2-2	CSAGTPTGELFF	TGCAGCGCTGGGACACCCACCGGGGAGCTGTTTTTT
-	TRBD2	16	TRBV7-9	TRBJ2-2	CASSPTGLADTGELFF	TGTGCCAGCAGCCCAACGGGACTAGCGGACACCGGGGAGCTGTTTTTT
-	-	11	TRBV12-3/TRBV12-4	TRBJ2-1	CASCRENEQFF	TGTGCCAGCTGTAGGGAGAATGAGCAGTTCTTC
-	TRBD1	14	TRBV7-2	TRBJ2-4	CASNQQGARDIQYF	TGTGCCAGCAACCAACAGGGGGCACGGGACATTCAGTACTTC
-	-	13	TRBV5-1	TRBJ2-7	CASSLNGDYEQYF	TGCGCCAGCAGCTTGAACGGGGACTACGAGCAGTACTTC
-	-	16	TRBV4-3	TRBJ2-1	CASSQDLLAARNEQFF	TGCGCCAGCAGCCAAGATCTTTTAGCGGCGCGGAATGAGCAGTTCTTC
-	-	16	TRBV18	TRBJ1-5	CASSLTDRGGNQPQHF	TGTGCCAGCTCACTCACGGACCGAGGGGGAAATCAGCCCCAGCATTTT
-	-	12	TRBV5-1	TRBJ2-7	CASSPQGYEQYF	TGCGCCAGCAGCCCCCAGGGGTACGAGCAGTACTTC
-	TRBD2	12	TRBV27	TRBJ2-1	CASGSGSGEQFF	TGTGCCAGCGGGAGCGGGAGTGGTGAGCAGTTCTTC
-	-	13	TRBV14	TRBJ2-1	CASSLVTYNEQFF	TGTGCCAGCAGTTTAGTAACCTACAATGAGCAGTTCTTC
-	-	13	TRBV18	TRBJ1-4	CASSLEGSEKLFF	TGTGCCAGCTCACTTGAGGGTTCCGAAAAACTGTTTTTT
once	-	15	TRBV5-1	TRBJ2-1	CASSLVIPRDNEQFF	TGCGCCAGCAGCTTGGTAATCCCCAGGGACAATGAGCAGTTCTTC
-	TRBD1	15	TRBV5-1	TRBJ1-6	CASSPQTGPNSPLHF	TGCGCCAGCAGCCCCCAGACAGGGCCTAATTCACCCCTCCACTTT
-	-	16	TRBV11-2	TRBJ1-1	CASSLGYPGGGTEAFF	TGTGCCAGCAGCTTAGGATATCCCGGGGGGGGAACTGAAGCTTTCTTT
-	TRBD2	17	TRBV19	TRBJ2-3	CASSIDLPSGSTDTQYF	TGTGCCAGTAGTATAGATCTTCCTAGCGGGAGTACAGATACGCAGTATTTT
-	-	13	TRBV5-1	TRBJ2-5	CASSSGFQETQYF	TGCGCCAGCAGCTCAGGTTTCCAAGAGACCCAGTACTTC
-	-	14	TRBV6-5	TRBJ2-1	CASRLSAVYNEQFF	TGTGCCAGCCGGCTATCGGCGGTCTACAATGAGCAGTTCTTC
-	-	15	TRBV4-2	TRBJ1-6	CASSQEYGQNSPLHF	TGTGCCAGCAGCCAAGAATATGGGCAGAATTCACCCCTCCACTTT